The 25 T cell receptor beta chains below were found in one sample sequenced in a study of response to subunit inactivated influenza vaccine. MiXCR, applied by TCRdb to the RT-PCR reads, yields one record per CDR3 protein. The sample lists 500,000 or so distinct CDR3 sequences, 16% occurring once. The sample consisted of CD4+ T cells sorted from PBMCs, taken less than 30 months after vaccination. Receptor source: a man aged 45 to 75 who received an inactivated influenza vaccine.

In the case of this clonotype: This clone may be a read error of a much larger clone one base away. The chain has TRBV5-1 and TRBJ2-7; TRBD1 aligns across 7 bases. Germline CDR1 SGHRS, CDR2 YFSETQ. This CDR3 contains 13 residues. After removal of 3 bases from V and 0 bases from J, the junction contained 0 bases not matched to a gene. CDR3 bases: TGCGCCAGCAGCTACAGGGGCTCCTACGAGCAGTACTTC. Its translation is CASSYRGSYEQYF.

This chain joins TRBV12-3 or TRBV12-4 and TRBJ2-5; 8 bases are shared with TRBD2. This CDR3 contains 16 residues. V lost 6 bases and J lost 1; bases outside the gene matches: 10. CDR3 amino acids: CASSPLGTSGQETQYF. DNA for the CDR3: TGTGCCAGCAGCCCCCTGGGAACTAGCGGCCAAGAGACCCAGTACTTC.

This rearrangement joins TRBV29-1 to TRBJ1-1; unclear D gene. The CDR3 sequence is 18 residues long. Trimming took 1 base from V and 1 from J, leaving 22 bases between them. In germline, CDR1 is SQVTM, CDR2 ANQGSEA. This CDR3 reads CSVEGARAEGPRNTEAFF. In DNA form, the CDR3 reads TGCAGCGTTGAAGGGGCGCGTGCGGAAGGACCGAGGAACACTGAAGCTTTCTTT.

V and J are TRBV30 and TRBJ1-4; D remains ambiguous. Between the trimmed V and J ends, which lost 3 bases and 5 bases, there was a span of 19 bases. The germline gives CDR1 GTSNPN, CDR2 SVGIG (reference sequence). The CDR3 is made up of 16 amino acids. CDR3 nucleotides: TGTGCCTGGAGGACCCCCGGGAGGGTAGGGAATGAAAAACTGTTTTTT. Its translation: CAWRTPGRVGNEKLFF.

The chain links TRBV20-1 to TRBJ2-3; 10 nucleotides line up with TRBD2. The CDR3 has 16 amino acids. The V segment lost 6 bases and the J segment 4 bases; nucleotides outside the gene matches: 13. CDR1 and CDR2 (germline): DFQATT, SNEGSKA (reference sequence). CDR3 protein: CSAEDQRGGRPDTQYF. CDR3 DNA: TGCAGTGCAGAGGATCAGCGGGGGGGCCGTCCAGATACGCAGTATTTT.

The V and J genes are TRBV24-1 and TRBJ1-1, with TRBD1 matching 10 bases. The CDR3 contains 15 residues. Germline V gene sequence: CDR1 KGHDR, CDR2 SFDVKD. Trimming at V came to 4 bases and at J to 4 bases, leaving 5 bases not matched to a gene. The CDR3 bases are TGTGCCACCAGTGACTCCGGGACAGGGGTCACTGAAGCTTTCTTT. Translating gives CATSDSGTGVTEAFF.

The table lists this clonotype with many counts. V and J are TRBV7-2 and TRBJ2-7; tentative D call: TRBD2 (6 bases). V lost 4 bases, J lost 4 bases, and 11 bases lay in between. The CDR3 runs 13 residues. Germline V CDR1 and CDR2: SGHTA, FQGNSA. This chain's CDR3 is CASSYRERYEQYF. The DNA for the CDR3 is TGTGCCAGCAGCTACCGGGAGAGGTACGAGCAGTACTTC.

The V and J genes are TRBV12-3 or TRBV12-4 and TRBJ1-1; 7 bases fit TRBD1. This CDR3 has 14 amino acids. Trimming at V came to 7 bases and at J to 1 base, leaving 6 bases not matched to a gene. The CDR3 coding sequence is TGTGCCAGCACCCTTGACAGGGCGAACACTGAAGCTTTCTTT. Its translation is CASTLDRANTEAFF.

The chain has TRBV29-1 and TRBJ1-4, with 8 bases matching TRBD1. CDR3 size: 11 residues. V shed 8 bases, J shed 8 bases, and the junction held 4 bases outside the gene matches. Germline V lookup: CDR1 SQVTM, CDR2 ANQGSEA. The CDR3 here is CSSRTGEKLFF. DNA for the CDR3: TGCAGCTCACGGACAGGGGAAAAACTGTTTTTT.

This clonotype was counted many times. This chain joins TRBV5-1 and TRBJ2-7, with D possibly TRBD1 on 6 matching bases. Per the germline V gene, CDR1 is SGHRS and CDR2 is YFSETQ. The length of the CDR3 is 15 residues. The V end lost 4 bases, the J end lost 0 bases, and 14 bases lay between the germline ends. The CDR3 reads CASSPRQGTSYEQYF. The CDR3 DNA follows: TGCGCCAGCAGCCCCAGGCAGGGGACCTCCTACGAGCAGTACTTC. The variable domain in full, completed from reference TRBV5-1 and TRBJ2-7, reads KAGVTQTPRYLIKTRGQQVTLSCSPISGHRSVSWYQQTPGQGLQFLFEYFSETQRNKGNFPGRFSGRQFSNSRSEMNVSTLELGDSALYLCASSPRQGTSYEQYFGPGTRLTVT.

The V gene is TRBV5-1, the J gene TRBJ1-6; 11 nucleotides line up with TRBD1. After removal of 3 bases from V and 1 base from J, the junction contained 6 bases not matched to a gene. The CDR3 contains 18 residues. CDR1 and CDR2 from the germline V gene are SGHRS and YFSETQ. The chain's CDR3 is CASSSGQGAASYNSPLHF. Written as DNA, the CDR3 is TGCGCCAGCAGCTCCGGACAGGGGGCTGCTTCCTATAATTCACCCCTCCACTTT.

The rearrangement links TRBV6-5 to TRBJ1-1; possible D gene TRBD1, 5 bases. Per germline, CDR1 MNHEY and CDR2 SVGAGI. The length of the CDR3 is 14 residues. Trimming left V 2 bases short and J 5 bases short, with 12 bases between. The CDR3 is CASSYRGIETEAFF. Here the CDR3 DNA reads TGTGCCAGCAGTTACCGGGGGATTGAAACTGAAGCTTTCTTT.

The CDR3 loop reads CASSPAPGLAGGWYF. The CDR3 DNA is TGTGCCAGCAGCCCGGCACCGGGACTAGCGGGAGGTTGGTACTTC. V is TRBV14 and J is TRBJ2-7, with 15 bases fitting TRBD2. Trimming removed 4 bases from V and 12 bases from J; junction bases left unmatched: 10. The CDR3 sequence is 15 residues long. CDR1 is SGHDN, CDR2 FVKESK, per germline.

This sequence joins TRBV12-3 or TRBV12-4 and TRBJ1-4; D is possibly TRBD1 (6 bases). Trimming pared 4 bases from V and 4 bases from J, leaving 13 bases between. This CDR3 has 15 residues. This CDR3 is CASSWTGTINEKLFF. The DNA for the CDR3 is TGTGCCAGCAGTTGGACCGGGACAATTAATGAAAAACTGTTTTTT.

The V and J genes are TRBV2 and TRBJ1-1; D unclear. The CDR3 covers 13 residues. Germline-derived CDR1 and CDR2 are SNHLY and FYNNEI. V shed 7 bases and J shed 0 bases, with 9 bases lying between them. CDR3 in amino acids: CASNIEMNTEAFF. CDR3 sequence (DNA): TGTGCCAGCAATATAGAAATGAACACTGAAGCTTTCTTT. Combining the CDR3 with reference TRBV2 and TRBJ1-1 gives the whole variable domain EPEVTQTPSHQVTQMGQEVILRCVPISNHLYFYWYRQILGQKVEFLVSFYNNEISEKSEIFDDQFSVERPDGSNFTLKIRSTKLEDSAMYFCASNIEMNTEAFFGQGTRLTVV.

The gene calls are TRBV28 and TRBJ2-7; a weak D match, TRBD1 (6 bases). Trimming took off 6 bases at V and 4 bases at J, with 13 bases between the two ends. The germline V gene encodes CDR1 MDHEN and CDR2 SYDVKM. CDR3 length: 13 amino acids. The CDR3 DNA is TGTGCCAGCAGCCCCCAAGACAGGTACGAGCAGTACTTC. It specifies CASSPQDRYEQYF.

This clonotype was found a few times. This chain links TRBV29-1 with TRBJ2-1; possibly TRBD1 or TRBD2 for D (7 bases each). This CDR3 has 13 residues. CDR1 and CDR2 from the germline V gene are SQVTM and ANQGSEA. The V end lost 4 bases, the J end lost 4 bases, and 11 bases lay between the germline ends. CDR3 nucleotides: TGCAGCGTTGCCAGGGGGGGTTACAATGAGCAGTTCTTC. This sequence encodes CSVARGGYNEQFF.

This clonotype was found a few times. The V call is TRBV20-1, the J call TRBJ2-7, with a possible D match to TRBD1 (7 bases). V was pared by 2 bases and J by 4 bases, with 15 bases between. In germline, CDR1 is DFQATT, CDR2 SNEGSKA (reference sequence). CDR3 length: 14 amino acids. The CDR3 bases are TGCAGTGCTAGAAAGGAGGGGGCGCGTTACGAGCAGTACTTC. It translates to CSARKEGARYEQYF.

The table lists this clonotype with a few counts. This sequence joins TRBV27 and TRBJ1-1; 9 nucleotides agree with TRBD1. V dropped 10 bases and J dropped 3; count of bases not matched to a gene: 6. Germline CDR1 and CDR2: MNHEY and SMNVEV (reference sequence). This CDR3 has 13 residues. The CDR3 DNA sequence: TGTGCCACTGGATGGACAGGGGACACTGAAGCTTTCTTT. It specifies CATGWTGDTEAFF.

The rearrangement uses TRBV6-5 and TRBJ2-7; 8 bases line up with TRBD1. From germline, CDR1 is MNHEY and CDR2 SVGAGI. J gave up 3 bases and V 11 bases, and 6 bases lay outside the gene matches. The CDR3 loop spans 12 amino acids. CDR3 nucleotide sequence: TGTGCCGTAAGGGACAGGCGCTACGAGCAGTACTTC. Its translation is CAVRDRRYEQYF.

The chain employs TRBV20-1 and TRBJ2-2; a possible D gene is TRBD2 (6 bases). Per the germline V gene, CDR1 is DFQATT and CDR2 is SNEGSKA (reference sequence). Trimming took 4 bases from V and 6 from J, leaving 15 bases between them. CDR3 size: 14 residues. In nucleotides, the CDR3 is TGCAGTGCTACCTCGGGGGTAATTCCCGGGGAGCTGTTTTTT. It translates to CSATSGVIPGELFF.

This clonotype came up a few times. The chain has TRBV3-1 and TRBJ2-7; tentative D call: TRBD2 (7 bases). Germline loops: CDR1 LGHDT, CDR2 YNNKEL (reference sequence). The V end lost 4 bases, the J end lost 2 bases, and 15 bases lay between the germline ends. The CDR3 has 15 residues. The CDR3 is CASSRSGGLPYEQYF. The CDR3 region has the DNA TGTGCCAGCAGCCGCTCGGGGGGCCTACCCTACGAGCAGTACTTC.

This clonotype was seen a handful of times. This chain links TRBV12-3 or TRBV12-4 with TRBJ1-5; D not resolved. Deletions cut 7 bases from V and 2 bases from J, with 9 bases between. The CDR3 consists of 13 residues. In DNA form, the CDR3 reads TGTGCCAGCAACTTGAGGGGCAATCAGCCCCAGCATTTT. This translates into CASNLRGNQPQHF.

This clonotype occurred a few times. V is TRBV14 and J is TRBJ1-6; a possible D gene is TRBD1 (6 bases). The germline V gene has CDR1 SGHDN and CDR2 FVKESK. Trimming cost V 5 bases and J 10 bases, with 12 bases left between them. The CDR3 loop spans 13 amino acids. The CDR3 spells CASSSYRESPLHF. The CDR3 coding sequence is TGTGCCAGCAGCTCATACAGGGAATCACCCCTCCACTTT.

The chain carries TRBV5-5 and TRBJ2-7; a possible D gene is TRBD1 (5 bases). This CDR3 comprises 16 residues. The V end lost 2 bases, the J end lost 5 bases, and 20 bases lay between the germline ends. Looked up from germline, CDR1 is SGHKS and CDR2 is YYEKEE (reference sequence). CDR3 sequence reads: CASSFGQGTLQNEQYF. Here the CDR3 DNA reads TGTGCCAGCAGCTTTGGTCAGGGAACCCTTCAAAACGAGCAGTACTTC.